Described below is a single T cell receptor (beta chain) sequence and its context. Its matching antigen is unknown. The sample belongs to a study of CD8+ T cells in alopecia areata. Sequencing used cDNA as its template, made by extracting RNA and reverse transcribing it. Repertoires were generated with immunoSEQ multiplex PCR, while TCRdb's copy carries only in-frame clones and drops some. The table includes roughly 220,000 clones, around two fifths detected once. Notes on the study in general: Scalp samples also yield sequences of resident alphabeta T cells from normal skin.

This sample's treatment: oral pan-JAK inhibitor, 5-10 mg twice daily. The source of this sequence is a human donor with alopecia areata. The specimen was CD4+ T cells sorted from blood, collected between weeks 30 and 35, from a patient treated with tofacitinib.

CDR3 amino acids: CASCQGSGQPQHF. CDR3 nucleotide sequence: TGTGCCAGTTGCCAGGGATCGGGTCAGCCCCAGCATTTT. This sequence joins TRBV2 and TRBJ1-5; a weak D match, TRBD1 (5 bases). V was pared by 9 bases and J by 6 bases, with 15 bases between. Germline V gene lookup returns CDR1 SNHLY and CDR2 FYNNEI. The CDR3 has 13 amino acids.